This TCR beta chain emerged from a study of shared clonotypes between healthy human individuals. The protocol was immunoSEQ multiplex PCR, while the TCRdb copy is restricted to in-frame clones and leaves out a portion. The sample records some 2,500,000 clones, roughly 93% being singletons. Germline trimming cut 9 bases from V and 3 bases from J; bases unmatched to any gene: 10. CDR3 length: 16 amino acids. Germline lookup yields CDR1 SGHRS and CDR2 YFSETQ. Sequenced material: naive CD4+ T cells from PBMCs. Documented subset: CD45RA+ positively selected. The rearrangement joins TRBV5-1 to TRBJ2-7; 15 bases agree with TRBD2. The receptor was isolated from a man aged 18 to 29 in good health. Some clones in this sample may be carry-over from other donors' samples. The CDR3 nucleotides are TGCGCCACCAAACCGGGACTAGCGGGAGGTAGCTACGAGCAGTACTTC. Translating gives CATKPGLAGGSYEQYF.